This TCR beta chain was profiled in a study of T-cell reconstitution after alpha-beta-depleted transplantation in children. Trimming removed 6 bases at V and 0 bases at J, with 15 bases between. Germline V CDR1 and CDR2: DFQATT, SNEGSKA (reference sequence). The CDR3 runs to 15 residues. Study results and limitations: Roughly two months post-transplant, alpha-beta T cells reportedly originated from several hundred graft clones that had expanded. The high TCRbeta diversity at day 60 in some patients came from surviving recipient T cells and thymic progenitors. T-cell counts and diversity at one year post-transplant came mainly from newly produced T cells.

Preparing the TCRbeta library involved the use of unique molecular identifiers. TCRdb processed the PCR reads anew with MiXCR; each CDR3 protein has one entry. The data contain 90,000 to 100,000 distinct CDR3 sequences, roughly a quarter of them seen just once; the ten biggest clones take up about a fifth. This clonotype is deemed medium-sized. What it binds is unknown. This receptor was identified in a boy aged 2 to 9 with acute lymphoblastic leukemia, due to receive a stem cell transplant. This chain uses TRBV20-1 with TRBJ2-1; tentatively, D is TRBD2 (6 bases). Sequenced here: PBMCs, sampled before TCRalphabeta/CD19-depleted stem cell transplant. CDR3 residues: CSAAGTVSSYNEQFF. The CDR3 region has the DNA TGCAGTGCCGCCGGGACTGTCAGCTCCTACAATGAGCAGTTCTTC.